Detailed here is one T cell receptor (beta chain). These data belong to a study of T cells in Graves' hyperthyroidism and ophthalmopathy. It was considered stable Graves' hyperthyroidism when ophthalmopathy did not progress within 18 months. RNA transcripts gave rise to amplified TCR beta CDR3 regions. The TCR CDR3 first-round RT-PCR relied on the HTBI primer set. TCRdb re-derived calls from the multiplex PCR reads in MiXCR, one entry per CDR3 protein. The sample yields over 700,000 distinct CDR3 sequences, 30% to 40% seen once. CDR1 is SGHRS, CDR2 YFSETQ, per germline. The CDR3 runs to 15 residues. Trimming shortened V by 0 bases and J by 2 bases, and 8 bases separated the two germline ends.

This chain uses TRBV5-1 with TRBJ2-2; no clear D. The TCR originated in a woman in her 40s with Graves' hyperthyroidism. Sequences were obtained from blood. The CDR3, as DNA: TGCGCCAGCAGCTTGGTGGTCAGAAACACCGGGGAGCTGTTTTTT. It translates to CASSLVVRNTGELFF.